This T cell receptor (beta chain) was identified in a study of read filtering for tumor transcriptome and immune sequencing. Study results and caveats: IR-seq captured clonotypes deeper and more reliably than RNA-seq.

The sample holds one count of this clonotype. Its antigen remains unidentified. This may stem from a read error, because a much larger clone lies one nucleotide away. Given the absence of the conserved phenylalanine or tryptophan at the CDR3 end, a read error is likely. V lost 8 bases to trimming and J lost 2 bases, with 18 bases between them. The germline gives CDR1 GTSNPN, CDR2 SVGIG (reference sequence). There are 14 residues in the CDR3. The library was built from about 400 ng RNA with molecular barcoded adaptors for alpha/delta and beta/gamma chains. TCRdb redid the calling of the reads with MiXCR, one entry per CDR3 protein. Of under 150,000 distinct CDR3 sequences in the sample, about 12% were seen once.

The receptor comes from a donor at least 40 years old with multiple myeloma. The sequencing sample was made of a population of CD138-negative cells sorted from bone marrow. The V gene is TRBV30, the J gene TRBJ1-1, with D perhaps matching TRBD1 (6 bases). CDR3 DNA: TGTGCCGGCCACCCGCGGGGGCGAAACACTGAAGCTTTCTAT. Amino acids: CAGHPRGRNTEAFY.